This is a list of T cell receptor beta chains from one sample in a study of cytomegalovirus exposure and HLA in healthy donors. Here immunoSEQ multiplex PCR was the method, and the copy in TCRdb shows in-frame clones only, minus some. The repertoire includes fewer than 250,000 clones, 60% to 80% of them detected once, and about 2% sits in the top ten. The sample was PBMCs. The receptors come from a male donor in good health and CMV-seronegative. The CDR3 runs from the conserved cysteine through the conserved F or W. D genes are given only for firm matches. Clone size is shown for a subset of rows, as once, few, many or a class of expanded clone.

TRBV10-3	-	TRBJ2-7	-	CAISERQGTYEQYF	TGTGCCATCAGTGAGAGGCAGGGAACCTACGAGCAGTACTTC
TRBV28	few	TRBJ2-7	-	CASSLYRPPHNYEQYF	TGTGCCAGCAGTTTATATCGCCCTCCACACAACTACGAGCAGTACTTC
TRBV9	-	TRBJ1-1	-	CASSVRLNTEAFF	TGTGCCAGCAGCGTGCGGCTGAACACTGAAGCTTTCTTT
TRBV5-8	-	TRBJ2-2	TRBD2	CASSPGLAGITGELFF	TGTGCCAGCAGCCCCGGACTAGCGGGGATCACCGGGGAGCTGTTTTTT
TRBV7-9	-	TRBJ2-7	TRBD2	CASSLASGSYEQYF	TGTGCCAGCAGCTTGGCTAGCGGATCCTACGAGCAGTACTTC
TRBV27	-	TRBJ2-5	TRBD1	CASSYGTGEKKTQYF	TGTGCCAGCAGCTACGGGACAGGGGAAAAGAAGACCCAGTACTTC
TRBV30	-	TRBJ2-7	TRBD2	CAWSAWTSGEGNEQYF	TGTGCCTGGAGTGCCTGGACTAGCGGTGAGGGGAACGAGCAGTACTTC
TRBV7-2	-	TRBJ2-5	-	CASGALQETQYF	TGTGCCAGCGGGGCCCTCCAAGAGACCCAGTACTTC
TRBV6-5	-	TRBJ2-7	-	CASSLDGISSYEQYF	TGTGCCAGCAGTCTGGACGGGATAAGCTCCTACGAGCAGTACTTC
TRBV9	-	TRBJ1-3	-	CASSVDPAGSGNTIYF	TGTGCCAGCAGCGTAGATCCGGCGGGCTCTGGAAACACCATATATTTT
TRBV27	-	TRBJ2-7	TRBD1	CASSLLDRVLGYEQYF	TGTGCCAGCAGTTTACTAGACAGGGTTTTAGGCTACGAGCAGTACTTC
TRBV19	-	TRBJ2-5	-	CASSMVRSGEQYF	TGTGCCAGTAGTATGGTCAGGTCCGGTGAGCAGTACTTC
TRBV9	few	TRBJ1-2	-	CASSPIDRTVGGYTF	TGTGCCAGCAGCCCGATAGACAGGACCGTCGGTGGCTACACCTTC
TRBV4-3	-	TRBJ1-4	-	CASSIQGGDEKLFF	TGCGCCAGCAGCATTCAGGGTGGAGATGAAAAACTGTTTTTT
TRBV9	-	TRBJ2-2	-	CASSFTLTGELFF	TGTGCCAGCAGCTTTACACTAACCGGGGAGCTGTTTTTT
TRBV7-9	many	TRBJ1-1	-	CASSAQGGTEAFF	TGTGCCAGCAGCGCCCAGGGCGGCACTGAAGCTTTCTTT
TRBV29-1	-	TRBJ1-3	-	CSGKDTISGNTIYF	TGCAGCGGAAAGGACACCATCTCTGGAAACACCATATATTTT
TRBV30	-	TRBJ1-1	TRBD1	CASFEGQGNTEAFF	TGTGCCTCCTTCGAGGGACAGGGGAACACTGAAGCTTTCTTT
TRBV7-2	-	TRBJ1-5	-	CASSSAREQPQHF	TGTGCCAGCAGCTCAGCCCGGGAGCAGCCCCAGCATTTT
TRBV9	-	TRBJ1-2	-	CASSPLGQSPNYGYTF	TGTGCCAGCAGTCCTCTGGGGCAGAGCCCTAACTATGGCTACACCTTC
TRBV28	-	TRBJ2-1	TRBD2	CASSPRDYYNEQFF	TGTGCCAGCAGCCCCCGGGACTACTACAATGAGCAGTTCTTC
TRBV29-1	-	TRBJ2-1	TRBD2	CSVVFSGSSYNEQFF	TGCAGCGTTGTCTTTAGCGGGAGCTCCTACAATGAGCAGTTCTTC
TRBV9	-	TRBJ1-2	TRBD1	CASSTTTGAYYGYTF	TGTGCCAGCAGCACTACAACAGGGGCTTACTATGGCTACACCTTC
TRBV27	-	TRBJ2-4	TRBD2	CASSRLAGTIVDIQYF	TGTGCCAGCAGTCGACTAGCGGGCACAATAGTGGACATTCAGTACTTC
TRBV9	-	TRBJ2-7	TRBD2	CASSPPGGPLEEQYF	TGTGCCAGCAGCCCCCCGGGGGGACCGCTGGAGGAGCAGTACTTC
TRBV7-6	-	TRBJ2-7	-	CASSSRDTGFYEQYF	TGTGCCAGCAGCTCCCGGGACACTGGATTCTACGAGCAGTACTTC
TRBV28	-	TRBJ1-5	TRBD1	CASRTGTGQRSNQPQHF	TGTGCCAGCAGGACCGGGACAGGCCAACGTAGCAATCAGCCCCAGCATTTT
TRBV5-6	once	TRBJ1-1	-	CASSLPNQGTEAFF	TGTGCCAGCAGCTTACCCAACCAGGGAACTGAAGCTTTCTTT
TRBV30	-	TRBJ2-7	-	CAWTPRGGPSYEQYF	TGTGCCTGGACCCCGAGGGGGGGGCCTTCCTACGAGCAGTACTTC
TRBV27	-	TRBJ2-7	-	CASSLVGRSGYEQYF	TGTGCCAGCAGTTTGGTAGGGAGATCAGGCTACGAGCAGTACTTC
TRBV4-3	-	TRBJ2-7	-	CASSQERSGYEQYF	TGCGCCAGCAGCCAAGAGCGATCGGGATACGAGCAGTACTTC
TRBV5-5	-	TRBJ1-1	-	CASSLAAWGGRILTEAFF	TGTGCCAGCAGCTTGGCCGCTTGGGGGGGGCGCATTCTAACTGAAGCTTTCTTT
TRBV30	-	TRBJ2-7	-	CAWSVRGGLYEQYF	TGTGCCTGGAGTGTACGAGGGGGTCTGTACGAGCAGTACTTC
TRBV9	-	TRBJ2-7	-	CASSPDGVQQYF	TGTGCCAGCAGTCCAGACGGGGTACAGCAGTACTTC
TRBV19	-	TRBJ2-1	TRBD2	CASSIMSASGVNEQFF	TGTGCCAGTAGTATTATGAGCGCTAGCGGAGTCAATGAGCAGTTCTTC
TRBV19	once	TRBJ2-3	TRBD1	CASSGDRGDTQYF	TGTGCCAGTAGTGGGGACAGGGGGGATACGCAGTATTTT
TRBV4-3	-	TRBJ2-5	TRBD2	CASSQGLAGGQRKTQYF	TGCGCCAGCAGCCAAGGACTAGCGGGGGGGCAAAGAAAGACCCAGTACTTC
TRBV13	once	TRBJ1-2	-	CASSLETGNYGYTF	TGTGCCAGCAGCTTAGAAACAGGGAACTATGGCTACACCTTC